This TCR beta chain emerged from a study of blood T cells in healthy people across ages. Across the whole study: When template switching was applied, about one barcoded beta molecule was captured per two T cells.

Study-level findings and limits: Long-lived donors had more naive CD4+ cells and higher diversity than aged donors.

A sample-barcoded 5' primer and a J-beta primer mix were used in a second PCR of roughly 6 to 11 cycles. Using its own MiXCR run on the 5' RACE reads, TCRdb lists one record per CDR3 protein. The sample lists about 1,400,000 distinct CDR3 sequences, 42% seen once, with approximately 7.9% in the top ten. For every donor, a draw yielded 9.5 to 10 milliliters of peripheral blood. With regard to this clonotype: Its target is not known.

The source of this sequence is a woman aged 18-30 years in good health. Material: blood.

CDR3 protein: CASSSDPDRSNEQYF. DNA of the CDR3: TGTGCCAGCAGCTCCGACCCGGACAGATCCAATGAGCAGTACTTC. The chain carries TRBV7-3 and TRBJ2-5; maybe TRBD1 (6 bases). Trimming cost V 4 bases and J 11 bases, with 23 bases left between them. CDR3 size: 15 residues. Germline assignment: CDR1 SGHTA and CDR2 FQGTGA. Complete variable domain (other parts from reference TRBV7-3 and TRBJ2-5): GAGVSQTPSNKVTEKGKYVELRCDPISGHTALYWYRQSLGQGPEFLIYFQGTGAADDSGLPNDRFFAVRPEGSVSTLKIQRTERGDSAVYLCASSSDPDRSNEQYFGPGTRLLVL.